One and the same sample provided the 6 T cell receptor beta chains below, sequenced in a study of blood T cell repertoires in COVID-19. Some clones are missing from TCRdb's copy, which holds only in-frame ones; the method was immunoSEQ multiplex PCR. The data show more than 95,000 clones, over 80% seen once. Sequencing was done on a sample of peripheral blood. These receptors all stem from a man between 45 and 60 years old with acute or convalescent COVID-19.

This clone was seen a handful of times. This rearrangement joins TRBV12-5 to TRBJ1-5, with D uncertain. Germline V lookup: CDR1 LGHNT, CDR2 FRNRAP. The CDR3 extends over 11 amino acids. Trimming stripped 6 bases from V and 9 bases from J, with 9 bases between. CDR3 bases: TGTGCTAGTGGCGGGGTAGCGCCCCAGCATTTT. Translation: CASGGVAPQHF.

This clone was detected only a few times. The chain recombines TRBV15 with TRBJ1-1; TRBD1 might be the D (6 bases). This CDR3 is built from 16 residues. In germline, CDR1 is LNHNV, CDR2 YYDKDF (reference sequence). The germline V and J ends were trimmed by 1 base and 4 bases, with 16 bases remaining between them. The CDR3 bases are TGTGCCACCAGCAGAGTGGGTACAGGGCATGGCACTGAAGCTTTCTTT. This gives the protein CATSRVGTGHGTEAFF.

Concerning this clone itself: This specimen includes other DNA sequences encoding the same CDR3. The rearrangement joins TRBV28 to TRBJ1-5, with D tentatively TRBD1 (5 bases). The CDR3 spans 14 residues. Looked up from germline, CDR1 is MDHEN and CDR2 is SYDVKM. V lost 3 bases and J lost 2, with 8 bases in between. Here the CDR3 DNA reads TGTGCCAGCAGTTTGTTACAGGGCAATCAGCCCCAGCATTTT. It encodes CASSLLQGNQPQHF.

V and J are TRBV9 and TRBJ1-4; tentative D call: TRBD1 (6 bases). Looked up from germline, CDR1 is SGDLS and CDR2 is YYNGEE. Deletions cut 3 bases from V and 8 bases from J, with 14 bases between. CDR3 length: 14 amino acids. CDR3 protein: CASSEQGEEEKLFF. CDR3 nucleotide sequence: TGTGCCAGCAGCGAACAGGGAGAGGAAGAAAAACTGTTTTTT.

This chain joins TRBV12-3 or TRBV12-4 and TRBJ2-3; D uncertain. V lost 6 bases and J 1 base, leaving 5 bases between the germline ends. The CDR3 spans 12 residues. The CDR3 DNA follows: TGTGCCAGCAGACGGGGCACAGATACGCAGTATTTT. Translation gives CASRRGTDTQYF.

This rearrangement joins TRBV28 to TRBJ2-7; 8 nucleotides agree with TRBD1. The V gene's germline CDR1 is MDHEN and CDR2 SYDVKM. Trimming removed 10 bases from V and 5 bases from J; junction bases left unmatched: 10. The CDR3 totals 13 residues. CDR3 sequence: CATGGTVTHEQYF. The DNA for the CDR3 is TGTGCCACAGGGGGCACAGTAACACACGAGCAGTACTTC.